The clone carrying this T cell receptor beta chain was detected only a few times. These data are taken from a study of cytomegalovirus exposure and HLA in healthy donors. Researchers ran the PCR with 60 Vbeta and 13 Jbeta primers. Clones were read by immunoSEQ multiplex PCR, and TCRdb kept only the in-frame ones, dropping some. Here the sample spans 150,000 to 200,000 clones, less than 80% being singletons. The junction had 3 bases not matched to a gene; V was cut back by 1 base and J by 6 bases. The CDR3 is made up of 14 amino acids. Germline-derived CDR1 and CDR2 are SGHTA and FQGNSA. The sample was PBMCs. This chain joins TRBV7-2 and TRBJ2-7, with 10 positions matching TRBD1. The source is a female donor in good health and CMV-seronegative. CDR3 in DNA: TGTGCCAGCAGCTTAGGACAGGGGGCTTCCGAGCAGTACTTC. Translating gives CASSLGQGASEQYF.